The 27 T cell receptor beta chains reported below all come from one sample, sequenced in a study of cytomegalovirus exposure and HLA in healthy donors. The PCR had 60 Vbeta and 13 Jbeta primers. The data were produced by immunoSEQ multiplex PCR, yet TCRdb's version contains in-frame clones alone and is incomplete. The profile shows 170,000 or so clones, less than 90% of them singletons. The sequenced sample consisted of PBMCs. The origin of the receptors is a woman aged 18-30 years in good health and CMV-seronegative.

This clone has just one count. The gene calls are TRBV28 and TRBJ2-1, with D possibly TRBD1 on 6 matching bases. The germline V and J ends were trimmed by 4 bases and 2 bases, with 18 bases remaining between them. Germline CDR1 and CDR2: MDHEN and SYDVKM. The CDR3 is 17 amino acids. Here the CDR3 DNA reads TGTGCCAGCAGTTCCCCGACAGGAAAGAGTCCCTACAATGAGCAGTTCTTC. As protein: CASSSPTGKSPYNEQFF.

The chain couples TRBV6-5 to TRBJ1-4, with 7 bases that match TRBD1. With 0 bases clipped from V and 4 bases from J, the junction kept 5 bases outside the gene matches. The length of the CDR3 is 16 residues. Germline lookup yields CDR1 MNHEY and CDR2 SVGAGI. The CDR3 loop is CASSYSTGIGNEKLFF. CDR3 bases: TGTGCCAGCAGTTACTCGACAGGGATCGGTAATGAAAAACTGTTTTTT.

The gene calls are TRBV28 and TRBJ2-7; D gene uncertain. The CDR3 length is 12 residues. Germline values: CDR1 MDHEN, CDR2 SYDVKM. V was shortened by 7 bases and J by 0 bases, with 7 bases between the two germline ends. This CDR3 reads CASISSSYEQYF. CDR3 DNA sequence: TGTGCCAGCATCTCTAGCTCCTACGAGCAGTACTTC.

The rearrangement joins TRBV27 to TRBJ1-1; D perhaps matches TRBD1 (6 bases). Germline lookup yields CDR1 MNHEY and CDR2 SMNVEV (reference sequence). The CDR3 consists of 15 residues. V gave up 5 bases and J gave up 1 base, with 14 bases separating them. CDR3 sequence reads: CASSIQTGPNTEAFF. The DNA for the CDR3 is TGTGCCAGCAGTATCCAGACAGGTCCGAACACTGAAGCTTTCTTT.

The chain employs TRBV20-1 and TRBJ1-1; no clear D gene. Germline V lookup: CDR1 DFQATT, CDR2 SNEGSKA (reference sequence). The V and J ends lost 7 bases and 4 bases respectively, with 10 bases between them. CDR3 length equals 11 residues. In DNA form, the CDR3 reads TGCAGTGTCGGGGTTCTCACTGAAGCTTTCTTT. This translates into CSVGVLTEAFF.

This clone was seen once. The chain combines TRBV28 with TRBJ1-4; the D gene is possibly TRBD1 (6 bases). The V gene lost 4 bases and the J gene lost 2 bases, with 11 bases spanning the gap. This CDR3 comprises 15 residues. Germline V gives CDR1 MDHEN, CDR2 SYDVKM. The CDR3 bases are TGTGCCAGCAGTTGGGGGGGCGGGACTAATGAAAAACTGTTTTTT. Protein product: CASSWGGGTNEKLFF.

The V gene is TRBV6-5, the J gene TRBJ1-1; no reliable D call. Germline loops: CDR1 MNHEY, CDR2 SVGAGI. Trimming removed 4 bases from V and 0 bases from J, with 12 bases in between. The CDR3 has 15 residues. Written as DNA, the CDR3 is TGTGCCAGCAGTTTTTCATTTAACATGAACACTGAAGCTTTCTTT. Protein: CASSFSFNMNTEAFF.

The chain joins TRBV28 to TRBJ2-1; 7 bases agree with TRBD2. The CDR3 extends over 19 amino acids. V shed 3 bases and J 0 bases; nucleotides not matched to a gene: 14. Germline V gives CDR1 MDHEN, CDR2 SYDVKM. CDR3 nucleotides: TGTGCCAGCAGTTTCGGCGGGAGATGGGGTGTGAACTCCTACAATGAGCAGTTCTTC. Translation gives CASSFGGRWGVNSYNEQFF. The whole variable domain, filled in from reference TRBV28 and TRBJ2-1, reads DVKVTQSSRYLVKRTGEKVFLECVQDMDHENMFWYRQDPGLGLRLIYFSYDVKMKEKGDIPEGYSVSREKKERFSLILESASTNQTSMYLCASSFGGRWGVNSYNEQFFGPGTRLTVL.

This clone was detected once. The germline gene is not matched at one end of the junction; a read error may be the cause. V usage is TRBV7-8 and J usage is TRBJ1-2, with D possibly matching TRBD1 (5 bases). The CDR3 length is 15 residues. Germline loops: CDR1 SGHVS, CDR2 FQNEAQ. The CDR3: CASSLEGSPIYGYTF. CDR3 bases: TGTGCCAGCAGTTTAGAGGGGTCCCCCATCTATGGCTACACCTTC.

The rearrangement links TRBV4-2 to TRBJ2-3, with D possibly being TRBD2 (5 bases). The germline CDR1 and CDR2 sequences are LGHNA and YNFKEQ. CDR3 length equals 17 residues. Trimming took off 7 bases at V and 5 bases at J, with 25 bases between the two ends. In nucleotides, the CDR3 is TGTGCCAGCAACGGACTCCCGAACTCACCTAATAGAGATACGCAGTATTTT. Amino acid sequence: CASNGLPNSPNRDTQYF.

This chain uses TRBV5-1 with TRBJ2-5, with 9 bases that match TRBD2. The last part of the DNA fits TRBJ2-7 better; the J call may be wrong. The CDR3 is 14 residues long. CDR1 SGHRS and CDR2 YFSETQ come from the germline V gene. Here the CDR3 reads CASSEGLAEYEQYF. CDR3 sequence (DNA): TGCGCCAGCAGCGAGGGACTAGCCGAATACGAGCAGTACTTC.

The chain employs TRBV20-1 and TRBJ2-7, with D unclear. CDR1 DFQATT and CDR2 SNEGSKA come from the germline V gene (reference sequence). With 5 bases removed from V and 3 bases from J, the gap between germline ends came to 8 bases. The CDR3 is made up of 11 amino acids. In DNA, the CDR3 is TGCAGTGCTTCCTCCTTCTACGAGCAGTACTTC. Protein: CSASSFYEQYF.

As regards this clone: Different DNA sequences within this sample yield the same CDR3. This sequence joins TRBV27 and TRBJ1-2, with TRBD1 as a possible D gene (6 bases). Trimming cost V 2 bases and J 4 bases, with 11 bases left between them. CDR1 MNHEY and CDR2 SMNVEV come from the germline V gene (reference sequence). The CDR3 consists of 14 residues. The CDR3 loop reads CASSLGVGAYGYTF. CDR3 bases: TGTGCCAGCAGTTTAGGGGTGGGGGCCTATGGCTACACCTTC.

The chain is built from TRBV9 and TRBJ2-2, with a tentative D call TRBD2 (5 bases). The CDR3 length is 16 residues. Germline loops: CDR1 SGDLS, CDR2 YYNGEE. The V end lost 0 bases, the J end lost 4 bases, and 13 bases lay between the germline ends. Here the CDR3 reads CASSVERAKGTGELFF. The CDR3 bases are TGTGCCAGCAGCGTAGAGAGGGCTAAGGGCACCGGGGAGCTGTTTTTT.

Regarding this clone: An end of the junction differs from the germline gene, which may be a read error. This same CDR3 is encoded by further DNA sequences in the sample. The rearrangement uses TRBV10-3 and TRBJ1-6; unclear D gene. This CDR3 contains 16 residues. The germline CDR1 and CDR2 sequences are ENHRY and SYGVKD. CDR3 in amino acids: CAISESENSGRSPLHF. The CDR3 DNA follows: TGCGCCATCAGTGAATCTGAAAACAGCGGGCGTTCACCCCTCCACTTT.

This clone was picked up one time. V is TRBV4-1 and J is TRBJ1-4; possible D gene TRBD1, 6 bases. Looked up from germline, CDR1 is MGHRA and CDR2 is YSYEKL. The CDR3 is made up of 15 amino acids. Deletions cut 4 bases from V and 4 bases from J, with 13 bases between. DNA for the CDR3: TGCGCCAGCAGCCCCCCAGGGGCTCTTAATGAAAAACTGTTTTTT. Translated, it gives CASSPPGALNEKLFF.

The genes are TRBV25-1 and TRBJ2-5, with TRBD1 identical over 8 bases. J was trimmed by 5 bases and V by 4 bases; bases with no gene match: 9. The CDR3 runs 15 residues. Germline CDR1 MGHDK, CDR2 SYGVNS. The CDR3 coding sequence is TGTGCCAGCAGTGGTACGACAGGGGCCGGGGAGACCCAGTACTTC. Amino acid sequence: CASSGTTGAGETQYF.

This chain uses TRBV27 with TRBJ2-7; D is uncertain. Germline-derived CDR1 and CDR2 are MNHEY and SMNVEV (reference sequence). V dropped 6 bases and J dropped 4 bases, with 16 bases sitting between them. The CDR3 is 14 residues long. DNA of the CDR3: TGTGCCAGCAGGTCCGACTCAGCTCTATACGAGCAGTACTTC. Its protein is CASRSDSALYEQYF.

On this clone: An end of the junction does not agree with germline; a read error may underlie this. The rearrangement uses TRBV7-9 and TRBJ1-1; TRBD1 might be the D (6 bases). Germline lookup yields CDR1 SEHNR and CDR2 FQNEAQ (reference sequence). This CDR3 comprises 15 residues. This CDR3 is CSSSFRRGVGTEAFF. As DNA, the CDR3 is TGTTCCAGCAGCTTTCGCAGGGGAGTGGGTACTGAAGCTTTCTTT. The whole variable domain, filled in from reference TRBV7-9 and TRBJ1-1, reads DTGVSQNPRHKITKRGQNVTFRCDPISEHNRLYWYRQTLGQGPEFLTYFQNEAQLEKSRLLSDRFSAERPKGSFSTLEIQRTEQGDSAMYLCSSSFRRGVGTEAFFGQGTRLTVV.

This clone was observed a single time. V usage is TRBV7-2 and J usage is TRBJ2-1, with 16 bases fitting TRBD2. The CDR3 length is 17 residues. Trimming removed 3 bases from V and 9 bases from J; junction bases left unmatched: 8. Germline V gives CDR1 SGHTA, CDR2 FQGNSA. The DNA of the CDR3 is TGTGCCAGCAGCTTTGCCGGGACTAGCGGGGGGGCCGGTGAGCAGTTCTTC. This encodes CASSFAGTSGGAGEQFF.

This chain links TRBV29-1 with TRBJ1-2; possibly TRBD1 for D (6 bases). Germline CDR1 SQVTM, CDR2 ANQGSEA. This CDR3 comprises 13 residues. V shed 6 bases and J shed 8 bases, with 19 bases lying between them. The CDR3 spells CSVEGGLKRGYTF. CDR3 bases: TGCAGCGTCGAGGGGGGGCTCAAGAGGGGCTACACCTTC.

In nucleotides, the CDR3 is TGTGCCAGTAGTCTCACGGGACAGCTTCCTGGGGCCAACGTCCTGACTTTC. This translates into CASSLTGQLPGANVLTF. V is TRBV19 and J is TRBJ2-6, with TRBD1 identical over 7 bases. Germline V gives CDR1 LNHDA, CDR2 SQIVND (reference sequence). The CDR3 loop spans 17 amino acids. Trimming cost V 5 bases and J 2 bases; bases outside gene matches: 9.

The rearrangement uses TRBV4-2 and TRBJ1-5, with D maybe TRBD1 (6 bases). CDR1 and CDR2 from the germline V gene are LGHNA and YNFKEQ. The CDR3 is 12 residues long. Trimming stripped 4 bases from V and 9 bases from J, with 10 bases between. The CDR3 DNA reads as TGTGCCAGCAGCCCCCAAGGGGGGCCCCAGCATTTT. This gives the protein CASSPQGGPQHF.

This chain uses TRBV5-1 with TRBJ2-2; 7 positions match TRBD2. This CDR3 contains 15 residues. CDR1 and CDR2 (germline): SGHRS, YFSETQ. V gave up 5 bases and J gave up 2 bases; unmatched junction bases: 6. CDR3 nucleotides: TGCGCCAGCAGGCGGGAGTTAGTTAACACCGGGGAGCTGTTTTTT. Amino acid sequence: CASRRELVNTGELFF.

The chain joins TRBV5-1 to TRBJ1-2, with 8 bases matching TRBD1. V was clipped by 0 bases and J by 5 bases; unmatched bases: 9. This CDR3 region has 16 residues. Germline V lookup: CDR1 SGHRS, CDR2 YFSETQ. DNA of the CDR3: TGCGCCAGCAGCTTGGAAAAAGGACAGGGCCTTTATGGCTACACCTTC. Translated, it gives CASSLEKGQGLYGYTF.

The chain uses TRBV16 and TRBJ1-3; D is uncertain. The germline V gene encodes CDR1 KGHSY and CDR2 FQNENV. V was shortened by 0 bases and J by 2 bases, with 14 bases between the two germline ends. The CDR3 extends over 17 amino acids. The CDR3, as DNA: TGTGCCAGCAGCCAATCTAGAGGGAGAGCAGCTGGAAACACCATATATTTT. This gives the protein CASSQSRGRAAGNTIYF. The full variable domain, completed using reference TRBV16 and TRBJ1-3, is GEEVAQTPKHLVRGEGQKAKLYCAPIKGHSYVFWYQQVLKNEFKFLISFQNENVFDETGMPKERFSAKCLPNSPCSLEIQATKLEDSAVYFCASSQSRGRAAGNTIYFGEGSWLTVV.

This clone was recorded a few times. This chain connects TRBV6-5 to TRBJ1-4; D not certain. Germline V gene sequence: CDR1 MNHEY, CDR2 SVGAGI. V lost 6 bases and J 8 bases, leaving 10 bases between the germline ends. The CDR3 is 12 amino acids. As DNA, the CDR3 is TGTGCCAGCAGGGGCGGGTCAGAAAAACTGTTTTTT. It codes for CASRGGSEKLFF.